The rows below give T cell receptor beta chains drawn from one sample of a study of blood T cell repertoires in COVID-19. TCRdb's copy holds only in-frame clones and misses some; the assay was immunoSEQ multiplex PCR. The data show roughly 290,000 clones, with over 75% seen just once and around 8% held by the top ten. Sequenced sample: peripheral blood. The receptors originated from a woman in her fifties or sixties who had recovered from COVID-19. CDR3s include the opening cysteine and the closing phenylalanine or tryptophan. The D gene is left open where the match is weak. Part of the rows lack a size; the others show once, few, many or a class for expanded clones.

V gene	D gene	J gene	clone size	CDR3 protein	CDR3 DNA
TRBV7-8	TRBD1	TRBJ1-5	.	CASSLEGTGSGNQPQHF	TGTGCCAGCAGCTTAGAGGGGACAGGATCTGGCAATCAGCCCCAGCATTTT
TRBV24-1	TRBD1	TRBJ2-1	.	CATSEYSDRGTYNEQFF	TGTGCCACCAGTGAATATTCCGACAGGGGGACCTACAATGAGCAGTTCTTC
TRBV6-2/TRBV6-3	.	TRBJ1-5	.	CASSTGISPQHF	TGTGCCAGCAGTACGGGGATCAGTCCCCAGCATTTT
TRBV4-3	TRBD1	TRBJ1-4	.	CASSQHPGQGVEKLFF	TGCGCCAGCAGCCAACACCCGGGACAGGGAGTCGAAAAACTGTTTTTT
TRBV3-1/TRBV3-2	.	TRBJ1-1	few	CASSQADRPNTEAFF	TGTGCCAGCAGCCAGGCGGACAGACCGAACACTGAAGCTTTCTTT
TRBV5-4	.	TRBJ2-7	.	CASSADRTSTYEQYF	TGTGCCAGCAGCGCAGACAGGACTTCCACCTACGAGCAGTACTTC
TRBV24-1	.	TRBJ1-2	once	CATSGGREVGYTF	TGTGCCACCAGTGGCGGCAGGGAGGTCGGCTACACCTTC
TRBV28	.	TRBJ2-2	.	CASKTPNTGELFF	TGTGCCAGCAAAACTCCTAACACCGGGGAGCTGTTTTTT
TRBV29-1	.	TRBJ2-4	.	CSVEGGLDIQYF	TGCAGCGTTGAAGGTGGGCTGGACATTCAGTACTTC
TRBV30	TRBD1	TRBJ1-1	.	CAWSGQGLNTEAFF	TGTGCCTGGAGTGGACAGGGGCTGAACACTGAAGCTTTCTTT
TRBV30	.	TRBJ2-2	.	CAWSTGFRELFF	TGTGCCTGGAGTACAGGGTTCCGGGAGCTGTTTTTT
TRBV6-2/TRBV6-3	.	TRBJ2-3	.	CASSYSEGTQYF	TGTGCCAGCAGTTACAGTGAGGGTACGCAGTATTTT
TRBV12-3/TRBV12-4	TRBD1	TRBJ1-6	.	CASSKQGIALHF	TGTGCCAGCAGTAAACAGGGGATAGCCCTCCACTTT
TRBV3-1/TRBV3-2	.	TRBJ1-2	once	CASSPRGGPSLGYTF	TGTGCCAGCAGCCCCCGGGGAGGGCCCTCTTTGGGCTACACCTTC
TRBV5-5	TRBD1	TRBJ1-2	.	CASKAGQSDSYGYTF	TGTGCCAGCAAGGCGGGACAGTCTGACAGCTATGGCTACACCTTC
TRBV5-1	.	TRBJ1-1	.	CASSLTIVSEAFF	TGCGCCAGCAGCTTGACTATTGTCAGTGAAGCTTTCTTT
TRBV29-1	TRBD2	TRBJ2-7	.	CSVRLAGGPNEQYF	TGCAGCGTTAGACTAGCGGGAGGGCCTAACGAGCAGTACTTC
TRBV10-3	.	TRBJ1-1	.	CAISDQGYEAFF	TGTGCCATCAGTGATCAGGGCTATGAAGCTTTCTTT
TRBV2	.	TRBJ2-1	.	CASVVLGSIDEQFF	TGTGCCAGCGTTGTGCTAGGATCGATCGATGAGCAGTTCTTC
TRBV5-6	.	TRBJ2-6	.	CASSSGAGANVLTF	TGTGCCAGCAGCTCAGGGGCTGGGGCCAACGTCCTGACTTTC
TRBV19	.	TRBJ1-5	.	CASSLVGVDQPQHF	TGTGCCAGTAGTCTGGTAGGGGTCGATCAGCCCCAGCATTTT
TRBV7-9	TRBD1	TRBJ1-5	.	CASSSGDSSNQPQHF	TGTGCCAGCAGCTCGGGGGACAGTAGCAATCAGCCCCAGCATTTT
TRBV28	TRBD1	TRBJ1-2	.	CASSFSDRGGGYTF	TGTGCCAGCAGTTTCTCGGACAGGGGCGGTGGCTACACCTTC
TRBV9	TRBD2	TRBJ2-2	.	CASSPPTSGRAGELFF	TGTGCCAGCAGCCCACCGACTAGCGGGAGGGCCGGGGAGCTGTTTTTT
TRBV5-5	.	TRBJ1-5	.	CASSLVVSGYNQPQHF	TGTGCCAGCAGCTTGGTGGTGAGCGGGTACAATCAGCCCCAGCATTTT
TRBV4-1	TRBD1	TRBJ1-1	.	CASSQEGRGHSMKAFF	TGCGCCAGCAGCCAAGAGGGCAGGGGGCACAGTATGAAGGCTTTCTTT
TRBV6-4	TRBD2	TRBJ2-1	.	CASSDSGLAGRDSYNEQFF	TGTGCCAGCAGTGACTCTGGACTAGCGGGAAGGGACTCCTACAATGAGCAGTTCTTC
TRBV4-3	.	TRBJ2-1	.	CASSQDNTEYNEQFF	TGCGCCAGCAGCCAAGATAATACAGAGTACAATGAGCAGTTCTTC
TRBV10-3	.	TRBJ1-1	few	CAISIGTEAFF	TGTGCCATCAGTATCGGGACTGAAGCTTTCTTT
TRBV11-3	.	TRBJ1-1	.	CASSFSRGTEAFF	TGTGCCAGCAGCTTCAGCCGCGGCACTGAAGCTTTCTTT
TRBV7-2	.	TRBJ1-1	.	CASSSPTGYTEAFF	TGTGCCAGCAGCTCACCAACAGGGTACACTGAAGCTTTCTTT
TRBV6-2/TRBV6-3	TRBD1	TRBJ2-7	.	CASSYMRGLHEQYF	TGTGCCAGCAGTTACATGAGGGGGCTTCACGAGCAGTACTTC
TRBV10-2	TRBD1	TRBJ1-1	.	CASRTGQGDTEAFF	TGCGCCAGCAGGACCGGACAGGGAGACACTGAAGCTTTCTTT
TRBV3-1/TRBV3-2	TRBD2	TRBJ2-1	.	CASSPTSGRFDEQFF	TGTGCCAGCAGCCCCACTAGCGGGAGGTTTGATGAGCAGTTCTTC
TRBV19	TRBD1	TRBJ1-1	.	CASSQQGANTEAFF	TGTGCCAGTAGTCAGCAGGGGGCGAACACTGAAGCTTTCTTT
TRBV7-2	.	TRBJ2-3	.	CASSSQRATDTQYF	TGTGCCAGCAGCTCTCAGCGGGCCACAGATACGCAGTATTTT
TRBV21-1	.	TRBJ1-1	.	CASSKGRPWEKKYTEAFF	TGTGCCAGCAGCAAAGGGAGGCCGTGGGAGAAAAAGTACACTGAAGCTTTCTTT
TRBV2	.	TRBJ1-6	.	CASRMTDSNNSPLHF	TGTGCCAGCAGGATGACCGACAGTAACAATTCACCCCTCCACTTT
TRBV23-1	TRBD1	TRBJ1-4	.	CASPAGNQGGDATNEKLFF	TGCGCCAGCCCAGCCGGGAACCAGGGGGGCGATGCAACTAATGAAAAACTGTTTTTT
TRBV5-4	TRBD1	TRBJ2-7	.	CASSLGDRAYEQYF	TGTGCCAGCAGCTTGGGGGACAGGGCTTACGAGCAGTACTTC
TRBV7-6	.	TRBJ2-7	.	CASSLGGGEGAEQYF	TGTGCCAGCAGCTTAGGAGGGGGGGAAGGCGCTGAGCAGTACTTC
TRBV7-2	.	TRBJ2-2	.	CASSLTGGRTGELFF	TGTGCCAGCAGTTTGACCGGGGGGCGAACCGGGGAGCTGTTTTTT
TRBV6-5	.	TRBJ1-6	.	CASRDTYNSPLHF	TGTGCCAGCAGGGACACCTATAATTCACCCCTCCACTTT
TRBV27	TRBD2	TRBJ2-1	.	CASSLFGTTGVNEQFF	TGTGCCAGCAGTTTATTCGGGACTACAGGAGTGAATGAGCAGTTCTTC
TRBV28	.	TRBJ2-3	.	CASSPMGGGGTDTQYF	TGTGCCAGCAGTCCGATGGGGGGGGGCGGCACAGATACGCAGTATTTT
TRBV4-3	.	TRBJ2-3	.	CASSPPVKDSGDTQYF	TGCGCCAGCAGCCCCCCGGTTAAGGACAGTGGAGATACGCAGTATTTT
TRBV30	.	TRBJ1-4	.	CAWSRQVPDNEKLFF	TGTGCCTGGAGCAGACAGGTTCCAGATAATGAAAAACTGTTTTTT
TRBV27	TRBD2	TRBJ2-1	.	CASSSRGGVDEQFF	TGTGCCAGCAGTAGCCGGGGGGGGGTGGATGAGCAGTTCTTC
TRBV7-2	.	TRBJ2-3	.	CASSLTQRSGFSDTQYF	TGTGCCAGCAGCTTAACTCAACGGTCGGGGTTCAGTGATACGCAGTATTTT
TRBV30	.	TRBJ2-7	.	CAWSTDSGYEQYF	TGTGCCTGGAGTACGGATAGCGGTTACGAGCAGTACTTC
TRBV5-1	.	TRBJ2-7	.	CASSLDRSDGEQYF	TGCGCCAGCAGCTTGGACAGGTCTGACGGAGAGCAGTACTTC
TRBV10-3	TRBD1	TRBJ1-1	.	CATSPGDRVTEAFF	TGTGCCACCTCCCCTGGCGACAGGGTGACTGAAGCTTTCTTT
TRBV7-8	TRBD1	TRBJ1-2	.	CASSLIGGSNYGYTF	TGTGCCAGCAGCTTAATAGGGGGCTCTAACTATGGCTACACCTTC